The 19 T cell receptor beta chains given below trace back to one sample, sequenced in a study of Ad26.COV2.S vaccination and SARS-CoV-2 variants (TCRdb year 2021). Taken with the paper, the label for treatment or condition translates to: around 19 received Ad26.COV2.S at low or high dose, single or two shots; several received placebo; per-sample allocation not given. Repertoires of vaccine and placebo recipients were sequenced from samples collected on day 63 after the first injection. Libraries were constructed by the immunoSEQ multiplex PCR assay. Imported from immuneACCESS, the table was reduced by TCRdb to in-frame sequences with V and J called. These copies leave out some clones; in studies compared against another copy, an unresolved V gene accounts for under half, and the cause of the remainder is not known. The table for this sample lists roughly 680,000 clones; roughly 90% of them were counted only once. The ten top clones hold about 1.5% of the sample.

The input for sequencing was peripheral blood, taken in a trial of Ad26.COV2.S vaccine versus placebo. All receptors derive from a person aged 18 to 65 who received the Ad26.COV2.S COVID-19 vaccine or a placebo.

J is TRBJ2-5 and V is TRBV29-1; D is possibly TRBD1 or TRBD2 (6 bases each). The germline gives CDR1 SQVTM, CDR2 ANQGSEA. The CDR3 loop spans 14 amino acids. V lost 3 bases and J 5 bases, leaving 16 bases between the germline ends. CDR3 coding DNA: TGCAGCGTTGACGCCCCAGGAGGGGGGGAGACCCAGTACTTC. This sequence encodes CSVDAPGGGETQYF.

As concerns this clone: One end of the junction varies from germline; a read error may be responsible. The chain uses TRBV7-7 and TRBJ2-1; TRBD2 agrees at 7 bases. The CDR3 runs to 16 residues. Germline CDR1 SSHAT, CDR2 FNYEAQ (reference sequence). CDR3 DNA sequence: TGTGCTAGCAGCTTAGGGAATCCCCGGGGGGACAATGAGCAGTTCTTC. Protein sequence: CASSLGNPRGDNEQFF.

V is TRBV6-5 and J is TRBJ2-3; a possible D gene is TRBD2 (6 bases). This CDR3 has 11 amino acids. The V gene lost 10 bases and the J gene lost 6 bases, with 11 bases spanning the gap. CDR1 is MNHEY and CDR2 is SVGAGI in the germline V gene. CDR3 bases: TGTGCCACCCGGAGGGACGATACGCAGTATTTT. Amino acids: CATRRDDTQYF.

This chain links TRBV10-1 with TRBJ2-5; 14 nucleotides line up with TRBD2. Germline V gene sequence: CDR1 WNHNN, CDR2 SYGVQD (reference sequence). The V gene end was trimmed by 6 bases and the J gene end by 4 bases; junction bases not matched to a gene: 4. The CDR3 is 15 amino acids. The CDR3 DNA reads as TGCGCCAGCAGCGGGACTAGCGGGAGTCGAGAGACCCAGTACTTC. Translated, it gives CASSGTSGSRETQYF.

V and J are TRBV10-2 and TRBJ1-5, with a weak D call TRBD1 (6 bases). The CDR3 spans 13 residues. V lost 8 bases and J 4 bases, leaving 12 bases between the germline ends. From germline, CDR1 is WSHSY and CDR2 SAAADI. The DNA for the CDR3 is TGCGCCAGCGTAGGACAGAATAATCAGCCCCAGCATTTT. Translating it yields CASVGQNNQPQHF.

The V gene is TRBV27, the J gene TRBJ1-5; unclear D gene. CDR1 is MNHEY, CDR2 SMNVEV, per germline (reference sequence). Deletions cut 6 bases from V and 0 bases from J, with 24 bases between. This CDR3 contains 19 residues. CDR3 protein: CASSPFFRMSTGSNQPQHF. For the CDR3, the DNA is TGTGCCAGCAGCCCATTTTTCCGAATGTCGACCGGTAGCAATCAGCCCCAGCATTTT.

The chain has TRBV19 and TRBJ1-1; D ambiguous. Per the germline V gene, CDR1 is LNHDA and CDR2 is SQIVND (reference sequence). V was trimmed by 4 bases and J by 2 bases, leaving 2 bases between them. This CDR3 comprises 11 residues. As DNA, the CDR3 is TGTGCCAGTAGTACTAACACTGAAGCTTTCTTT. Translating gives CASSTNTEAFF.

The CDR3 DNA follows: TGTGCTAGTGGCCTCCACAGACCCCAGCATTTT. Amino acids: CASGLHRPQHF. The rearrangement uses TRBV12-5 and TRBJ1-5; no definite D call. V lost 6 bases and J 10 bases, leaving 10 bases between the germline ends. Looked up from germline, CDR1 is LGHNT and CDR2 is FRNRAP. The CDR3 contains 11 residues.

This sequence joins TRBV6-4 and TRBJ2-2, with 9 nucleotides matching TRBD1. V lost 5 bases to trimming and J lost 5 bases; unmatched junction nucleotides: 3. CDR1 and CDR2 (germline): MRHNA, SNTAGT. There are 14 residues in the CDR3. CDR3 DNA sequence: TGTGCCAGCAGTCGGACAGGGGTGACCGGGGAGCTGTTTTTT. Protein: CASSRTGVTGELFF.

This chain joins TRBV29-1 and TRBJ1-2, with TRBD1 as a possible D gene (5 bases). The CDR3 extends over 11 amino acids. Trimming took off 6 bases at V and 3 bases at J, with 8 bases between the two ends. Germline V lookup: CDR1 SQVTM, CDR2 ANQGSEA. The CDR3 sequence: CSVTGYYGYTF. CDR3 nucleotide sequence: TGCAGCGTCACAGGTTACTATGGCTACACCTTC.

This clone has only a few counts. CDR3: CASSYLRQGRTYEQYF. CDR3 nucleotide sequence: TGTGCCAGCAGTTACTTGAGACAGGGGAGAACGTACGAGCAGTACTTC. This chain connects TRBV6-5 to TRBJ2-7; 8 nucleotides agree with TRBD1. V trimming: 1 base; J trimming: 4 bases; junction bases outside the gene matches: 9. This CDR3 has 16 residues. Germline lookup yields CDR1 MNHEY and CDR2 SVGAGI.

This rearrangement joins TRBV5-4 to TRBJ2-1; 10 bases agree with TRBD1. The junction had 5 bases not matched to a gene; V was cut back by 3 bases and J by 8 bases. This CDR3 is built from 14 residues. Germline values: CDR1 SGHNT, CDR2 YYREEE (reference sequence). The CDR3, as DNA: TGTGCCAGCAGCTCCCGGACAGGGGGGGATGAGCAGTTCTTC. Translating it yields CASSSRTGGDEQFF.

This clone was counted between two and nine times. The CDR3: CASSLADRKTGELFF. CDR3 in DNA: TGTGCCAGCAGCTTGGCGGACAGGAAAACCGGGGAGCTGTTTTTT. The chain is built from TRBV5-4 and TRBJ2-2, with 7 bases matching TRBD1. The CDR3 runs 15 residues. Germline assignment: CDR1 SGHNT and CDR2 YYREEE (reference sequence). The ends lost 0 bases at V and 5 bases at J; junction bases unmatched: 4.

This clone was seen only a few times. V and J are TRBV3-1 (or the pseudogene TRBV3-2) and TRBJ1-5, with no clear D. Trimming pared 1 base from V and 7 bases from J, leaving 8 bases between. The germline gives CDR1 LGHDT, CDR2 YNNKEL (reference sequence). This CDR3 contains 13 residues. The CDR3 bases are TGTGCCAGCAGCCAAGGCCGGGCCCAGCCCCAGCATTTT. Translated, it gives CASSQGRAQPQHF.

The CDR3 is CASSLGTRDRDEKLFF. CDR3 coding DNA: TGTGCCAGCAGCTTAGGTACCCGGGACAGGGATGAAAAACTGTTTTTT. The gene calls are TRBV7-9 and TRBJ1-4; 9 positions match TRBD1. This CDR3 spans 16 amino acids. V shed 1 base and J 6 bases; nucleotides not matched to a gene: 6. Germline V lookup: CDR1 SEHNR, CDR2 FQNEAQ (reference sequence).

The sample holds one count of this clone. The chain is built from TRBV3-1 (or the pseudogene TRBV3-2) and TRBJ2-5, with no clear D. Trimming stripped 1 base from V and 1 base from J, with 7 bases between. CDR1 and CDR2 (germline): LGHDT, YNNKEL (reference sequence). This CDR3 has 14 amino acids. The CDR3 DNA reads TGTGCCAGCAGCCAAGGTTGGAGCCAAGAGACCCAGTACTTC. Encoded protein: CASSQGWSQETQYF.

This clone appeared once. The chain is built from TRBV29-1 and TRBJ1-1; a weak D match, TRBD1 (5 bases). Trimming pared 4 bases from V and 5 bases from J, leaving 8 bases between. This CDR3 comprises 11 residues. From germline, CDR1 is SQVTM and CDR2 ANQGSEA. The CDR3 DNA follows: TGCAGCGTTGGGGACGGTACTGAAGCTTTCTTT. Translating it yields CSVGDGTEAFF.

V and J are TRBV7-2 and TRBJ2-7; D is undetermined. The CDR3 sequence is 14 residues long. Germline V gives CDR1 SGHTA, CDR2 FQGNSA. Trimming stripped 5 bases from V and 2 bases from J, with 13 bases between. The CDR3 nucleotides are TGTGCCAGCAGCCCGCATTCTACCCCCTACGAGCAGTACTTC. Amino acid sequence: CASSPHSTPYEQYF.

The chain uses TRBV7-2 and TRBJ2-3, with 7 bases matching TRBD1. The CDR3 totals 17 residues. The germline V gene encodes CDR1 SGHTA and CDR2 FQGNSA. V lost 5 bases to trimming and J lost 4 bases; unmatched junction nucleotides: 15. The DNA of the CDR3 is TGTGCCAGCAGCCCATCAAGAAGACAGGGTGGAGCAGATACGCAGTATTTT. Its translation: CASSPSRRQGGADTQYF.